One and the same sample provided the 25 T cell receptor beta chains below, sequenced in a study of T-cell memory formation after mild COVID-19. TCRdb fed the 5' RACE reads into MiXCR, producing one record per CDR3 protein. The sample records 84,000 or so distinct CDR3 sequences, 14% being singletons. Sequenced sample: PBMCs or a T cell subset sorted from them (not recorded which). These receptor sequences come from an adult woman who had mild COVID-19 (a few samples of this study predate the infection). Cell type and time point are not known.

This clonotype was counted many times. The chain carries TRBV7-3 and TRBJ2-7; D remains unclear. This CDR3 is 16 amino acids long. From germline, CDR1 is SGHTA and CDR2 FQGTGA. With 2 bases removed from V and 3 bases from J, the gap between germline ends came to 17 bases. CDR3: CASSLDLEKSGYEQYF. The CDR3 DNA is TGTGCCAGCAGCTTAGATCTGGAGAAGTCTGGCTACGAGCAGTACTTC.

This clonotype has only a few counts. The CDR3 bases are TGTGCCAGCAGCTGGGCTGGGGGGCAGCTTGACAATGAGCAGTTCTTC. Protein: CASSWAGGQLDNEQFF. The chain employs TRBV7-8 and TRBJ2-1; tentatively, D is TRBD1 or TRBD2 (6 bases each). CDR1 is SGHVS and CDR2 is FQNEAQ in the germline V gene. Trimming shortened V by 4 bases and J by 5 bases, and 18 bases separated the two germline ends. This CDR3 comprises 16 residues. Together with reference TRBV7-8 and TRBJ2-1, the CDR3 gives the full variable domain: GAGVSQSPRYKVAKRGQDVALRCDPISGHVSLFWYQQALGQGPEFLTYFQNEAQLDKSGLPSDRFFAERPEGSVSTLKIQRTQQEDSAVYLCASSWAGGQLDNEQFFGPGTRLTVL.

The chain couples TRBV6-5 to TRBJ2-3, with D perhaps being TRBD1 or TRBD2 (5 bases each). Germline CDR1 reads MNHEY; CDR2 reads SVGAGI. V was cut by 1 base and J by 0 bases, with 17 bases left in between. This CDR3 comprises 18 residues. CDR3 sequence (DNA): TGTGCCAGCAGTTACTTGAGGGGACGTACTACTAGCACAGATACGCAGTATTTT. It encodes CASSYLRGRTTSTDTQYF.

The genes are TRBV20-1 and TRBJ2-1, with 10 bases aligning to TRBD2. V was pared by 3 bases and J by 8 bases, with 10 bases of the junction left unmatched. The CDR3 covers 15 residues. CDR1 is DFQATT and CDR2 is SNEGSKA in the germline V gene (reference sequence). The CDR3 DNA is TGCAGTGCTAGTCATCCTAGCGGGAGAAGCGATGAGCAGTTCTTC. Protein product: CSASHPSGRSDEQFF.

The gene calls are TRBV4-2 and TRBJ2-7, with D hard to call. Germline V lookup: CDR1 LGHNA, CDR2 YNFKEQ. With 3 bases removed from V and 0 bases from J, the gap between germline ends came to 15 bases. The CDR3 length is 16 residues. The CDR3 reads CASSQISPLSSYEQYF. CDR3 bases: TGTGCCAGCAGCCAGATTAGCCCCTTGAGCTCCTACGAGCAGTACTTC.

The chain couples TRBV4-1 to TRBJ2-7, with 8 bases matching TRBD1. Germline CDR1 and CDR2: MGHRA and YSYEKL. This CDR3 spans 13 amino acids. Trimming removed 0 bases from V and 6 bases from J; junction bases left unmatched: 1. The CDR3 is CASSQEQGGEQYF. The CDR3 DNA reads as TGCGCCAGCAGCCAAGAACAGGGGGGCGAGCAGTACTTC.

This clonotype was observed a handful of times. This chain connects TRBV29-1 to TRBJ2-2; TRBD2 aligns across 9 bases. CDR1 is SQVTM, CDR2 ANQGSEA, per germline. Trimming at V came to 4 bases and at J to 7 bases, leaving 4 bases not matched to a gene. This CDR3 spans 13 amino acids. The DNA for the CDR3 is TGCAGCGTTGGCGGGGGGGTCGGCGGGGAGCTGTTTTTT. This codes for CSVGGGVGGELFF.

In this sample, this clonotype turned up a few times. The gene calls are TRBV24-1 and TRBJ2-5; TRBD1 matches at 8 bases. CDR1 and CDR2 from the germline V gene are KGHDR and SFDVKD. V gave up 0 bases and J gave up 5 bases; unmatched junction bases: 4. The CDR3 has 15 amino acids. This chain's CDR3 is CATSDLQGAWETQYF. DNA for the CDR3: TGTGCCACCAGTGATTTGCAGGGGGCCTGGGAGACCCAGTACTTC.

In its sample, this clonotype was seen a few times. The rearrangement joins TRBV19 to TRBJ2-7; no clear D gene. V was trimmed by 4 bases and J by 2 bases, leaving 15 bases between them. Germline values: CDR1 LNHDA, CDR2 SQIVND (reference sequence). There are 15 residues in the CDR3. The CDR3 reads CASSTSRDRPYEQYF. CDR3 nucleotide sequence: TGTGCCAGTAGTACCTCCCGAGACCGACCCTACGAGCAGTACTTC.

The chain recombines TRBV4-1 with TRBJ2-3, with D perhaps matching TRBD2 (5 bases). Germline V lookup: CDR1 MGHRA, CDR2 YSYEKL. V was shortened by 0 bases and J by 3 bases, with 13 bases between the two germline ends. The CDR3 is made up of 16 amino acids. CDR3 nucleotide sequence: TGCGCCAGCAGCCAAGACCGGCTAGGAGGAACAGATACGCAGTATTTT. Amino acid sequence: CASSQDRLGGTDTQYF.

CDR3 region: CSVASGRSSNEQFF. The CDR3 DNA reads as TGCAGTGTTGCGAGCGGGAGGTCTAGCAATGAGCAGTTCTTC. The J gene is TRBJ2-1, the V gene TRBV20-1; 9 bases align to TRBD2. This CDR3 contains 14 residues. The J segment lost 6 bases and the V segment lost 7 bases, leaving 10 bases of the junction unmatched. CDR1 and CDR2 from the germline V gene are DFQATT and SNEGSKA (reference sequence).

This clonotype was seen a handful of times. This sequence joins TRBV29-1 and TRBJ2-1; TRBD2 matches 11 bases. Germline trimming cut 3 bases from V and 3 bases from J; bases unmatched to any gene: 4. Germline CDR1 reads SQVTM; CDR2 reads ANQGSEA. CDR3 size: 15 residues. The DNA of the CDR3 is TGCAGCGTTGAGAGGACTAGCGGGCTCTACAATGAGCAGTTCTTC. Protein sequence: CSVERTSGLYNEQFF.

This clonotype turned up a few times. The chain joins TRBV14 to TRBJ2-1, with 11 bases identical to TRBD1. Trimming took 4 bases from V and 9 from J; bases not matched to a gene: 5. Germline assignment: CDR1 SGHDN and CDR2 FVKESK. The length of the CDR3 is 14 residues. CDR3 coding DNA: TGTGCCAGCAGCCTGGGGACAGGGGGAAGTGAGCAGTTCTTC. It yields the protein CASSLGTGGSEQFF. The full variable domain, in which reference TRBV14 and TRBJ2-1 provide the parts outside the CDR3, is EAGVTQFPSHSVIEKGQTVTLRCDPISGHDNLYWYRRVMGKEIKFLLHFVKESKQDESGMPNNRFLAERTGGTYSTLKVQPAELEDSGVYFCASSLGTGGSEQFFGPGTRLTVL.

V and J are TRBV30 and TRBJ1-2; 9 bases match TRBD1. Per germline, CDR1 GTSNPN and CDR2 SVGIG (reference sequence). The CDR3 extends over 14 amino acids. The V segment lost 3 bases and the J segment 5 bases; nucleotides outside the gene matches: 7. The CDR3 DNA follows: TGTGCCTGGAGCACGGGACAGGGAGGATATGGCTACACCTTC. As protein: CAWSTGQGGYGYTF. The full variable domain, its missing parts supplied by reference TRBV30 and TRBJ1-2, is SQTIHQWPATLVQPVGSPLSLECTVEGTSNPNLYWYRQAAGRGLQLLFYSVGIGQISSEVPQNLSASRPQDRQFILSSKKLLLSDSGFYLCAWSTGQGGYGYTFGSGTRLTVV.

This clonotype was seen more than once but under ten times. J is TRBJ2-2 and V is TRBV4-1; 7 bases are a match to TRBD2. Germline V gene data show CDR1 as MGHRA and CDR2 as YSYEKL. Trimming cost V 7 bases and J 3 bases; bases outside gene matches: 8. CDR3 size: 15 residues. The CDR3: CASTRQGRDTGELFF. CDR3 sequence (DNA): TGCGCCAGCACCCGGCAAGGGAGGGACACCGGGGAGCTGTTTTTT.

This clonotype was seen only a few times. The V and J genes are TRBV7-9 and TRBJ2-5; tentatively, D is TRBD1 or TRBD2 (5 bases each). Per the germline V gene, CDR1 is SEHNR and CDR2 is FQNEAQ (reference sequence). Trimming stripped 6 bases from V and 2 bases from J, with 16 bases between. The CDR3 loop spans 15 amino acids. The CDR3 coding sequence is TGTGCCAGCAGAGACCGGGACGGAGTTCAAGAGACCCAGTACTTC. Translating it yields CASRDRDGVQETQYF.

Here the CDR3 reads CATTAAGGRGELFF. The CDR3 DNA is TGTGCCACCACTGCCGCGGGGGGCAGGGGGGAGCTGTTTTTT. The chain couples TRBV24-1 to TRBJ2-2, with 8 bases aligning to TRBD2. CDR1 is KGHDR and CDR2 is SFDVKD in the germline V gene. The V segment lost 8 bases and the J segment 8 bases; nucleotides outside the gene matches: 9. This CDR3 has 14 amino acids.

This chain connects TRBV4-3 to TRBJ2-2; 12 positions agree with TRBD2. Germline CDR1 is LGHNA and CDR2 is YSLEER. CDR3 length: 18 amino acids. The V segment lost 0 bases and the J segment 7 bases; nucleotides outside the gene matches: 9. The CDR3 DNA is TGCGCCAGCAGCCAAGAGAAACCCCCTAGCGGGAGGGGCGGGGAGCTGTTTTTT. Translating gives CASSQEKPPSGRGGELFF.

The chain's CDR3 is CASSRSLGSTEAFF. The CDR3 nucleotides read TGTGCCAGTAGTAGGAGTCTCGGAAGCACTGAAGCTTTCTTT. The chain couples TRBV19 to TRBJ1-1; D call uncertain. The CDR3 runs to 14 residues. Trimming pared 4 bases from V and 4 bases from J, leaving 13 bases between. CDR1 is LNHDA and CDR2 is SQIVND in the germline V gene (reference sequence).

This chain joins TRBV4-1 and TRBJ1-5, with a weak D call TRBD1 (5 bases). The germline CDR1 and CDR2 sequences are MGHRA and YSYEKL. The CDR3 is 18 amino acids. Deletions cut 0 bases from V and 1 base from J, with 16 bases between. This CDR3 is CASSQDLPWGRSNQPQHF. CDR3 in DNA: TGCGCCAGCAGCCAAGATCTCCCGTGGGGCCGGAGCAATCAGCCCCAGCATTTT.

V usage is TRBV4-2 and J usage is TRBJ2-7, with 9 bases lining up with TRBD1. There are 16 residues in the CDR3. Germline loops: CDR1 LGHNA, CDR2 YNFKEQ. V lost 0 bases to trimming and J lost 7 bases; unmatched junction nucleotides: 10. The chain's CDR3 is CASSQEGGTGGREQYF. The CDR3 DNA is TGTGCCAGCAGCCAAGAGGGTGGTACAGGGGGCAGGGAGCAGTACTTC.

This clonotype has a handful of counts. The chain combines TRBV27 with TRBJ1-6, with D perhaps TRBD1 (6 bases). Germline CDR1 reads MNHEY; CDR2 reads SMNVEV (reference sequence). The CDR3 extends over 18 amino acids. Trimming shortened V by 8 bases and J by 8 bases, and 28 bases separated the two germline ends. Written as DNA, the CDR3 is TGTGCCAGCGCGGGGTTGGCAGGGGCAGTATTCGCGCATTCACCCCTCCACTTT. Translating it yields CASAGLAGAVFAHSPLHF.

The V call is TRBV9, the J call TRBJ2-3; 9 nucleotides align to TRBD1. Germline V gene sequence: CDR1 SGDLS, CDR2 YYNGEE. The V and J ends lost 4 bases and 2 bases, in that order; junction bases with no gene match: 17. This CDR3 has 19 residues. CDR3 sequence: CASSLQGDAAQGATDTQYF. In DNA form, the CDR3 reads TGTGCCAGCAGCTTACAGGGGGATGCGGCACAGGGGGCCACAGATACGCAGTATTTT.

The V gene is TRBV3-1, the J gene TRBJ2-3; TRBD1 aligns across 7 bases. This CDR3 spans 14 amino acids. The germline V gene has CDR1 LGHDT and CDR2 YNNKEL (reference sequence). V trimming: 5 bases; J trimming: 1 base; junction bases outside the gene matches: 3. The CDR3 protein is CASSGDRRTDTQYF. The CDR3, as DNA: TGTGCCAGCAGCGGGGACAGACGCACAGATACGCAGTATTTT.

The chain joins TRBV7-6 to TRBJ2-5, with a tentative D call TRBD2 (6 bases). CDR3 size: 13 residues. Germline V gives CDR1 SGHVS, CDR2 FNYEAQ. Trimming took 5 bases from V and 4 from J, leaving 11 bases between them. CDR3 nucleotides: TGTGCCAGCAGCCCGGAGGGCCGAGAGACCCAGTACTTC. Amino acid sequence: CASSPEGRETQYF.